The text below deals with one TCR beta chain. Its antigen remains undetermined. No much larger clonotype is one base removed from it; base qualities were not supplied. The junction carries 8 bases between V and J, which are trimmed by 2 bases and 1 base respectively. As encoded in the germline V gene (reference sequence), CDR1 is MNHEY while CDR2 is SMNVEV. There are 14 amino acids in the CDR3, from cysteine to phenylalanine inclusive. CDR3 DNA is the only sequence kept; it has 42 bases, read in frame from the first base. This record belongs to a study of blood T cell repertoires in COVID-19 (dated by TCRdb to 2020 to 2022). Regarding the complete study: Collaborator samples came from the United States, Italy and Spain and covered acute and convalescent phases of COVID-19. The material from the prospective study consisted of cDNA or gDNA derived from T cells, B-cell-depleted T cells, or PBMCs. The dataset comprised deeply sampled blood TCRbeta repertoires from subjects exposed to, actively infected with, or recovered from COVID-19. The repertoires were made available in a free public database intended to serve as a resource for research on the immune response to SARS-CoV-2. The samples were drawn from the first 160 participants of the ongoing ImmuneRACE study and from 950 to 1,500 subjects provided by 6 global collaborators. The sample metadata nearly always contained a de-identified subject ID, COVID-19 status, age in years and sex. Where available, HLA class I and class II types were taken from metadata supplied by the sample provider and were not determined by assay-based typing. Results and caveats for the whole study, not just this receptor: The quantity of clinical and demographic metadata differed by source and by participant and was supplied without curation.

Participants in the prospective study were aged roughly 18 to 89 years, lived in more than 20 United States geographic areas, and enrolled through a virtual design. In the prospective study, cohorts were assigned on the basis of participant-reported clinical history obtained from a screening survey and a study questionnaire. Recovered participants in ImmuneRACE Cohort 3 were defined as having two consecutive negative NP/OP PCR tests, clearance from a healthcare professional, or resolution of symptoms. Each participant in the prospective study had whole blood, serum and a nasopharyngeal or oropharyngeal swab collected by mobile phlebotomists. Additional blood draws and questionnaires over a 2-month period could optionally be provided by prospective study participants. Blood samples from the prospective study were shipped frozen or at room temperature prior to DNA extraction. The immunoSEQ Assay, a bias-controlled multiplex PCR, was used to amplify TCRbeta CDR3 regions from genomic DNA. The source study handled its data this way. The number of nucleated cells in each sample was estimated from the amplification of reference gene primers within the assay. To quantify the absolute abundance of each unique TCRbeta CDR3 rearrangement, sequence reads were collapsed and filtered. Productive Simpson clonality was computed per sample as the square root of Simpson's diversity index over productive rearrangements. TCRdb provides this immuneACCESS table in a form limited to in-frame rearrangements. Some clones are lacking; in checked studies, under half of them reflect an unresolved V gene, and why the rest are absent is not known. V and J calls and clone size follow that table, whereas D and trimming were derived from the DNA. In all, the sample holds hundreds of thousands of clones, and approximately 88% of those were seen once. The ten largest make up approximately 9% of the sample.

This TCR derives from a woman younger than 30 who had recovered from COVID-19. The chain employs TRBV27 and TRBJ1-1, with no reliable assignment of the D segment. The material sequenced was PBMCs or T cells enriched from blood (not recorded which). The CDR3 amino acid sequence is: CASSLNGENTEAFF. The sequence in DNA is TGTGCCAGCAGTTTAAACGGGGAGAACACTGAAGCTTTCTTT.